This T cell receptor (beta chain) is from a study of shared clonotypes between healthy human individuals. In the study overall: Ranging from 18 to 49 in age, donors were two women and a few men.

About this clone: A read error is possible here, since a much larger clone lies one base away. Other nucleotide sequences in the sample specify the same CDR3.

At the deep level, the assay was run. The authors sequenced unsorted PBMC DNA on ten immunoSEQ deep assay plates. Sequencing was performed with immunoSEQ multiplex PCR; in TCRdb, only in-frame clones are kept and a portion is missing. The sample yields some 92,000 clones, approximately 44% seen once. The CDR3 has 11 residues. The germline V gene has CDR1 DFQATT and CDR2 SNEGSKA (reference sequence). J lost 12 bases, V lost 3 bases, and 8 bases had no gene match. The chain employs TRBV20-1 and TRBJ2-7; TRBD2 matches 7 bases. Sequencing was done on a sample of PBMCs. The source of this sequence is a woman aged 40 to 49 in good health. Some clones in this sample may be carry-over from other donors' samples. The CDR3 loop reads CSARAGGIGYF. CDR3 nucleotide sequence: TGCAGTGCTAGGGCCGGGGGGATCGGGTACTTC.